This T cell receptor beta chain is from a study of cytomegalovirus exposure and HLA in healthy donors. Findings and limits, study-wide: A later analysis found TCR association rates differed by HLA locus, highest for DRB1 and lowest for HLA-C.

On this clone: As yet, its antigen is unknown.

PCR was performed using 60 Vbeta and 13 Jbeta primers. Clones were read by immunoSEQ multiplex PCR, and TCRdb kept only the in-frame ones, dropping some. The sample contains 170,000 or so clones, around 83% of which appear only once. This TCR was sampled from a man aged 50-59 years in good health and CMV-seronegative. The sequencing sample was made of PBMCs.

The CDR3 here is CASSPVDREYNEQFF. The CDR3 bases are TGTGCCAGCAGCCCAGTGGACAGAGAATACAATGAGCAGTTCTTC. V and J are TRBV4-2 and TRBJ2-1, with D possibly matching TRBD1 (6 bases). Per the germline V gene, CDR1 is LGHNA and CDR2 is YNFKEQ. The V end lost 4 bases, the J end lost 4 bases, and 14 bases lay between the germline ends. The CDR3 extends over 15 amino acids.